These 22 T cell receptor beta chains were all obtained from the same sample, sequenced in a study of cytomegalovirus exposure and HLA in healthy donors. Clones were read by immunoSEQ multiplex PCR, and TCRdb kept only the in-frame ones, dropping some. The table shows approximately 280,000 clones, with around 85% occurring only once. The sequenced sample consisted of PBMCs. The source of these receptors is a woman aged 18 to 35 in good health and CMV-seronegative.

The chain links TRBV27 to TRBJ1-4; 8 bases align to TRBD1. Germline V gives CDR1 MNHEY, CDR2 SMNVEV (reference sequence). The CDR3 is 13 residues long. The V gene end was trimmed by 7 bases and the J gene end by 8 bases; junction bases not matched to a gene: 6. CDR3 nucleotides: TGTGCCAGCACCGACAGGGGTGGAGAAAAACTGTTTTTT. This sequence encodes CASTDRGGEKLFF.

The V gene is TRBV5-1, the J gene TRBJ2-1, with TRBD1 as a possible D gene (5 bases). V was pared by 7 bases and J by 4 bases, with 15 bases between. Germline V gives CDR1 SGHRS, CDR2 YFSETQ. The CDR3 consists of 14 residues. CDR3 nucleotides: TGCGCCAGCGGCATCGACAGACCGTACAATGAGCAGTTCTTC. Protein sequence: CASGIDRPYNEQFF.

The chain recombines TRBV19 with TRBJ1-5; D is undetermined. The CDR3 is 13 residues long. Trimming took 4 bases from V and 4 from J, leaving 8 bases between them. The V gene's germline CDR1 is LNHDA and CDR2 SQIVND (reference sequence). In nucleotides, the CDR3 is TGTGCCAGTAGTAAGGCGACTAATCAGCCCCAGCATTTT. Translation: CASSKATNQPQHF.

V and J are TRBV27 and TRBJ2-7, with 10 bases fitting TRBD1. With 2 bases clipped from V and 2 bases from J, the junction kept 3 bases outside the gene matches. The CDR3 has 15 amino acids. Germline lookup yields CDR1 MNHEY and CDR2 SMNVEV (reference sequence). The DNA of the CDR3 is TGTGCCAGCAGTTTAGGGACAGGGGTCCCCTACGAGCAGTACTTC. Protein: CASSLGTGVPYEQYF.

The CDR3 sequence: CASSASTSGSINEQFF. The CDR3 DNA follows: TGTGCCAGCAGTGCTTCGACTAGCGGGTCCATCAATGAGCAGTTCTTC. The chain employs TRBV6-1 and TRBJ2-1, with 10 bases that match TRBD2. Germline assignment: CDR1 MNHNS and CDR2 SASEGT. Unmatched junction bases numbered 9, after V lost 4 bases and J lost 6 bases. CDR3 length: 16 residues.

V usage is TRBV6-1 and J usage is TRBJ2-7, with TRBD1 matching over 7 bases. V shed 5 bases and J 0 bases; nucleotides not matched to a gene: 7. CDR1 MNHNS and CDR2 SASEGT come from the germline V gene. This CDR3 is built from 15 residues. In DNA form, the CDR3 reads TGTGCCAGCAGTTCCGGGACAGATAGCTCCTACGAGCAGTACTTC. The encoded protein is CASSSGTDSSYEQYF.

The sample holds many counts of this clone. V gene TRBV2 combines with J gene TRBJ2-2; 7 bases are shared with TRBD1. Trimming cost V 4 bases and J 3 bases; bases outside gene matches: 8. CDR3 length: 16 amino acids. The germline V gene encodes CDR1 SNHLY and CDR2 FYNNEI. The CDR3 sequence: CASSVEGARDTGELFF. The CDR3 DNA sequence: TGTGCCAGCAGTGTAGAGGGGGCCCGGGACACCGGGGAGCTGTTTTTT.

J is TRBJ1-3 and V is TRBV19; D may be TRBD1 (6 bases). Germline lookup yields CDR1 LNHDA and CDR2 SQIVND (reference sequence). This CDR3 spans 14 amino acids. V was cut by 9 bases and J by 4 bases, with 16 bases left in between. CDR3 protein: CASRAGGEGNTIYF. CDR3 in DNA: TGTGCCAGCAGGGCGGGGGGCGAAGGAAACACCATATATTTT. The whole variable domain, filled in from reference TRBV19 and TRBJ1-3, reads DGGITQSPKYLFRKEGQNVTLSCEQNLNHDAMYWYRQDPGQGLRLIYYSQIVNDFQKGDIAEGYSVSREKKESFPLTVTSAQKNPTAFYLCASRAGGEGNTIYFGEGSWLTVV.

This rearrangement joins TRBV19 to TRBJ1-1; a possible D gene is TRBD1 (6 bases). V gave up 1 base and J gave up 1 base, with 7 bases separating them. Germline values: CDR1 LNHDA, CDR2 SQIVND (reference sequence). The CDR3 has 14 amino acids. This CDR3 is CASSIGTENTEAFF. The CDR3 bases are TGTGCCAGTAGTATAGGGACAGAGAACACTGAAGCTTTCTTT.

The genes are TRBV7-8 and TRBJ2-6; 7 positions agree with TRBD1. Germline V CDR1 and CDR2: SGHVS, FQNEAQ. The CDR3 is made up of 16 amino acids. The V gene end was trimmed by 5 bases and the J gene end by 2 bases; junction bases not matched to a gene: 6. For the CDR3, the DNA is TGTGCCAGCAGCATCCGACAGGGTACTGGGGCCAACGTCCTGACTTTC. Amino acids: CASSIRQGTGANVLTF.

This clone was found once. The V call is TRBV2, the J call TRBJ2-1; TRBD2 might be the D (6 bases). The V and J ends lost 0 bases and 5 bases respectively, with 11 bases between them. CDR1 and CDR2 (germline): SNHLY, FYNNEI. CDR3 size: 15 residues. CDR3 DNA sequence: TGTGCCAGCAGTGAAGCGCGGTGGGGGGACAATGAGCAGTTCTTC. This gives the protein CASSEARWGDNEQFF.

The genes are TRBV6-5 and TRBJ1-2; D is undetermined. Trimming cost V 0 bases and J 1 base, with 9 bases left between them. The CDR3 runs to 15 residues. CDR1 is MNHEY, CDR2 SVGAGI, per germline. As DNA, the CDR3 is TGTGCCAGCAGTTACTCGGGGAGTAATAACTATGGCTACACCTTC. It codes for CASSYSGSNNYGYTF.

The rearrangement links TRBV6-6 to TRBJ2-5; 7 bases fit TRBD2. This CDR3 spans 14 amino acids. CDR1 MNHNY and CDR2 SVGAGI come from the germline V gene (reference sequence). The ends lost 6 bases at V and 0 bases at J; junction bases unmatched: 4. Here the CDR3 reads CASSQSGNQETQYF. The CDR3 region has the DNA TGTGCCAGCAGCCAAAGCGGGAACCAAGAGACCCAGTACTTC.

The chain couples TRBV4-1 to TRBJ2-7; D is perhaps TRBD2 (6 bases). This CDR3 is built from 15 residues. V was shortened by 1 base and J by 2 bases, with 12 bases between the two germline ends. The germline CDR1 and CDR2 sequences are MGHRA and YSYEKL. The CDR3 loop reads CASSQATRETYEQYF. The CDR3 nucleotides are TGCGCCAGCAGCCAAGCAACCCGGGAGACCTACGAGCAGTACTTC.

The chain is built from TRBV9 and TRBJ2-7; D is perhaps TRBD1 (5 bases). The CDR3 length is 12 residues. Deletions cut 4 bases from V and 3 bases from J, with 8 bases between. From germline, CDR1 is SGDLS and CDR2 YYNGEE. CDR3 in amino acids: CASSQTGYEQYF. For the CDR3, the DNA is TGTGCCAGCAGCCAAACAGGCTACGAGCAGTACTTC.

This chain links TRBV7-2 with TRBJ2-3, with D possibly being TRBD2 (6 bases). The germline gives CDR1 SGHTA, CDR2 FQGNSA. The CDR3 covers 15 residues. Deletions cut 5 bases from V and 4 bases from J, with 16 bases between. CDR3 coding DNA: TGTGCCAGCAGCCCCCGACTAGATTGGGCAGATACGCAGTATTTT. It is translated as CASSPRLDWADTQYF.

V and J are TRBV18 and TRBJ2-7; D is ambiguous. V gave up 3 bases and J gave up 6 bases, with 12 bases separating them. Germline V gene data show CDR1 as KGHSH and CDR2 as LQKENI. This CDR3 has 13 amino acids. Here the CDR3 DNA reads TGTGCCAGCTCACCCGACCTAGGATCCGAGCAGTACTTC. Translating it yields CASSPDLGSEQYF.

The chain uses TRBV15 and TRBJ1-2; 11 positions match TRBD1. The length of the CDR3 is 19 residues. Unmatched junction bases numbered 16, after V lost 3 bases and J lost 4 bases. Looked up from germline, CDR1 is LNHNV and CDR2 is YYDKDF (reference sequence). DNA for the CDR3: TGTGCCACCAGCAGGAGGCCCGGACAGGGGGCTGGGGGATCCTATGGCTACACCTTC. Protein: CATSRRPGQGAGGSYGYTF.

This rearrangement joins TRBV4-1 to TRBJ2-3; TRBD1 matches 8 bases. Looked up from germline, CDR1 is MGHRA and CDR2 is YSYEKL. The J segment lost 4 bases and the V segment lost 4 bases, leaving 4 bases of the junction unmatched. The CDR3 extends over 14 amino acids. For the CDR3, the DNA is TGCGCCAGCAGCCCGTTGACAGGGGCAGATACGCAGTATTTT. It codes for CASSPLTGADTQYF.

This rearrangement joins TRBV5-4 to TRBJ2-7, with D possibly being TRBD2 (5 bases). The CDR3 is 14 residues long. Germline CDR1 reads SGHNT; CDR2 reads YYREEE (reference sequence). Trimming took off 4 bases at V and 6 bases at J, with 17 bases between the two ends. Here the CDR3 reads CASSTAGFTPEQYF. In nucleotides, the CDR3 is TGTGCCAGCAGCACGGCGGGCTTCACCCCCGAGCAGTACTTC.

The V call is TRBV29-1, the J call TRBJ1-2; 9 nucleotides match TRBD1. Per germline, CDR1 SQVTM and CDR2 ANQGSEA. The CDR3 covers 12 residues. J lost 8 bases, V lost 7 bases, and 8 bases had no gene match. The CDR3 sequence: CSESRTGDGYTF. CDR3 nucleotide sequence: TGCAGCGAATCTCGGACAGGGGACGGCTACACCTTC.

For this clone: The CDR3 carries no conserved terminal phenylalanine or tryptophan, so it likely arises from a read error. No DNA is shown, since the ends of the CDR3 on it are uncertain; the CDR3 is the one TCRdb lists. V gene TRBV6-5 combines with J gene TRBJ2-3; TRBD1 is the table's D call, not checked against the DNA. The CDR3 length is 12 residues, termini included. The germline V gene encodes CDR1 MNHEY and CDR2 SVGAGI. CDR3 in amino acids: CASSYRTGASVR.